This TCR beta chain was sequenced during a study of human T cells and chemical hapten exposure. In the study overall: Sensitizing treatment utilized 2% DPC over a roughly 2 cm by roughly 2 cm portion of upper inner arm skin.

In TCRdb, the RACE reads were re-called with MiXCR into one record per CDR3 protein. The sample contains 35,000 to 50,000 distinct CDR3 sequences, roughly 12% of which appear only once. CDR1 SEHNR and CDR2 FQNEAQ come from the germline V gene (reference sequence). V was pared by 5 bases and J by 6 bases, with 15 bases between. The CDR3 runs 14 residues. Documented time point: pre-sensitization, week 0. The treatment denotes: therapeutic diphenylcyclopropenone sensitization with weekly scalp DPC. This material consisted of whole blood, taken in connection with sensitization to the hapten diphenylcyclopropenone (DPC). The V call is TRBV7-9, the J call TRBJ2-3, with D tentatively TRBD1 (5 bases). The receptor's source is a woman younger than 45 with alopecia areata. Some clones in this sample may be carry-over from other donors' samples. CDR3 nucleotides: TGTGCCAGCAGCCCCCGGAAGTCAGGGGATACGCAGTATTTT. Translating it yields CASSPRKSGDTQYF.